This TCR beta chain was observed in a study of cytomegalovirus exposure and HLA in healthy donors. PCR amplification relied on 60 Vbeta primers (plus 13 Jbeta primers). Method: immunoSEQ multiplex PCR; TCRdb's copy keeps in-frame clones and lacks some. The sample has about 160,000 clones; around 67% are singletons. Those who donated were healthy bone marrow donors. The CDR3 consists of 13 residues. Germline V gene data show CDR1 as SSHAT and CDR2 as FNYEAQ (reference sequence). V shed 5 bases, J shed 7 bases, and the junction held 5 bases outside the gene matches. The sample was PBMCs. The rearrangement joins TRBV7-7 to TRBJ1-1; 9 bases agree with TRBD1. The clonotype originates from a woman between 18 and 30 years old in good health and CMV-seronegative. The CDR3: CASSDGTGNEAFF. Here the CDR3 DNA reads TGTGCCAGCAGCGACGGGACAGGGAATGAAGCTTTCTTT. The full variable domain, rest sourced from reference TRBV7-7 and TRBJ1-1, is GAGVSQSPRYKVTKRGQDVTLRCDPISSHATLYWYQQALGQGPEFLTYFNYEAQPDKSGLPSDRFSAERPEGSISTLTIQRTEQRDSAMYRCASSDGTGNEAFFGQGTRLTVV.